This TCR beta chain was identified during a study of metastatic and nonmetastatic thyroid tumors. Overall study: Across blood and tumor or nodule tissue, repertoires from malignant and benign thyroid patients were compared with one another. Notes on the study in general: Within blood and tumor, benign nodules reportedly had significantly lower TCR beta diversity than malignant thyroid tumors did.

The germline gives CDR1 SEHNR, CDR2 FQNEAQ (reference sequence). The CDR3 is 15 residues long. Germline trimming cut 5 bases from V and 5 bases from J; bases unmatched to any gene: 10. Each patient went into thyroid surgery without having received any treatment. This clone turned up a few times. Antigen specificity is unknown. Per the original methods: In papillary thyroid cancer, a distant-metastasis classifier was built using CDR3 differences across clinicopathological groups. TCRdb reprocessed the PCR reads via MiXCR. The V and J calls and clone size come from TCRdb's table, not from the authors' own analysis. This table has 20,000 to 25,000 clones, about 22% appearing once.

This TCR was sampled from a female donor with papillary thyroid cancer or a benign thyroid nodule (not recorded which). Some clones in this sample may be carry-over from other donors' samples. Material: tumor tissue. The chain uses TRBV7-9 and TRBJ1-1, with 8 bases identical to TRBD1. Here the CDR3 DNA reads TGTGCCAGCAGCGACGACTGGACAGGGAATACTGAAGCTTTCTTT. Translation: CASSDDWTGNTEAFF. Full variable domain (rest looked up from reference TRBV7-9 and TRBJ1-1): DTGVSQNPRHKITKRGQNVTFRCDPISEHNRLYWYRQTLGQGPEFLTYFQNEAQLEKSRLLSDRFSAERPKGSFSTLEIQRTEQGDSAMYLCASSDDWTGNTEAFFGQGTRLTVV.